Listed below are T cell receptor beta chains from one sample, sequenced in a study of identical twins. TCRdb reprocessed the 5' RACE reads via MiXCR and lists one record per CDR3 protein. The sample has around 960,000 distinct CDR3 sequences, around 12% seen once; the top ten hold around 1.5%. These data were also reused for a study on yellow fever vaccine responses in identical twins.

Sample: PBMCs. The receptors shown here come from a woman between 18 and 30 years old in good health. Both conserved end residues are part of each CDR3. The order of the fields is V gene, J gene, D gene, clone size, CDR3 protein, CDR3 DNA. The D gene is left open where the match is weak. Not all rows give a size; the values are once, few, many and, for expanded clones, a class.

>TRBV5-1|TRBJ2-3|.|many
CASSLADGSTDTQYF
TGCGCCAGCAGCTTGGCGGACGGATCCACAGATACGCAGTATTTT
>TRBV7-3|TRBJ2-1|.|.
CASSFSGTGGTNEQFF
TGTGCCAGCAGCTTCTCCGGGACTGGCGGGACCAATGAGCAGTTCTTC
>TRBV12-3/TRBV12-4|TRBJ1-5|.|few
CASSFGTRGNQPQHF
TGTGCCAGCAGTTTCGGCACTCGGGGCAATCAGCCCCAGCATTTT
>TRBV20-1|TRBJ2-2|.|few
CSALGRKNTGELFF
TGCAGTGCTCTGGGACGGAAGAACACCGGGGAGCTGTTTTTT
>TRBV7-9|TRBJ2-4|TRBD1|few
CASSAPGQGDKNIQYF
TGTGCCAGCAGCGCCCCGGGACAGGGGGACAAAAACATTCAGTACTTC
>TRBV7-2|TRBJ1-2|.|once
CASSLVIKTYGYTF
TGTGCCAGCAGCTTAGTCATTAAAACCTATGGCTACACCTTC
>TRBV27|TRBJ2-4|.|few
CASSPRQDGSKNIQYF
TGTGCCAGCAGTCCCCGACAAGACGGGTCCAAAAACATTCAGTACTTC
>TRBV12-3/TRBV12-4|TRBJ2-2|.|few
CASSNQGSTGELFF
TGTGCCAGCAGTAATCAGGGGAGCACCGGGGAGCTGTTTTTT
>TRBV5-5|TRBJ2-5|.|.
CASTTTLWADQETQYF
TGTGCCAGCACCACAACCCTCTGGGCAGACCAAGAGACCCAGTACTTC
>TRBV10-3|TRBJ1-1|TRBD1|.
CAISPNDFSTGSDTEAFF
TGTGCCATCAGCCCCAACGATTTTTCGACAGGGTCGGACACTGAAGCTTTCTTT
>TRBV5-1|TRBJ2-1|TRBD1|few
CASSFKGQASSYNEQFF
TGCGCCAGCAGCTTTAAAGGACAGGCAAGCTCCTACAATGAGCAGTTCTTC
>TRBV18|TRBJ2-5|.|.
CASLPGHQETQYF
TGTGCCAGCCTACCGGGACACCAAGAGACCCAGTACTTC
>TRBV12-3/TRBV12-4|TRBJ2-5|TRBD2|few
CASSRAGGPQETQYF
TGTGCCAGCAGTCGAGCGGGGGGGCCCCAAGAGACCCAGTACTTC
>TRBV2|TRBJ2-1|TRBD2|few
CAGLAGGIYNEQFF
TGTGCCGGTTTAGCGGGAGGGATATACAATGAGCAGTTCTTC
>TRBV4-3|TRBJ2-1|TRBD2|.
CASSQASRGAHEQFF
TGCGCCAGCAGCCAAGCCTCGCGGGGGGCCCATGAGCAGTTCTTC
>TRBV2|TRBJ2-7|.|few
CASNSEGASHAYEQYF
TGTGCCAGCAACAGTGAAGGTGCTAGTCACGCGTACGAGCAGTACTTC
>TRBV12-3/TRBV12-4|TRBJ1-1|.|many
CASKEYQNTEAFF
TGTGCCAGCAAGGAGTATCAGAACACTGAAGCTTTCTTT
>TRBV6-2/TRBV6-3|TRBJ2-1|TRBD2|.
CASSSDATSGEQFF
TGTGCCAGCAGTTCCGACGCGACTAGCGGGGAGCAGTTCTTC
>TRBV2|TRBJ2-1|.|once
CASRETGTGGNEQFF
TGTGCCAGCAGAGAGACAGGTACAGGAGGGAATGAGCAGTTCTTC
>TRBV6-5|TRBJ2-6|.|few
CASSSSSFTGANVLTF
TGTGCCAGCAGTTCCTCTAGTTTCACTGGGGCCAACGTCCTGACTTTC
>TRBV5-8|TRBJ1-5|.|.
CAGSFEGYSNQPQHF
TGTGCCGGATCTTTTGAGGGTTATAGCAATCAGCCCCAGCATTTT
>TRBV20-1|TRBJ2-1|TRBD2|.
CSAREAGARNEQFF
TGCAGTGCTAGAGAGGCGGGAGCAAGAAATGAGCAGTTCTTC
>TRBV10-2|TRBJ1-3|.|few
CASSFDRNTIYF
TGCGCCAGCAGTTTTGACAGAAACACCATATATTTT
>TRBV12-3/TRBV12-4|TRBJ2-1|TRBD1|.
CASSRATGYNEQFF
TGTGCCAGCAGTAGGGCGACAGGGTACAATGAGCAGTTCTTC
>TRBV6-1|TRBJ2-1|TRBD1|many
CASSPGTGDHEQFF
TGTGCCAGCAGTCCGGGAACAGGGGATCATGAGCAGTTCTTC
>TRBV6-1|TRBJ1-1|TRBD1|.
CASSGGTGVTEAFF
TGTGCCAGCAGTGGCGGGACAGGGGTGACTGAAGCTTTCTTT
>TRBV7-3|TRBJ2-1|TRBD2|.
CASSSGTSGSREQFF
TGTGCCAGCAGCTCCGGGACTAGCGGGAGTAGGGAGCAGTTCTTC
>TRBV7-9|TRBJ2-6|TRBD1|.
CASSLYGTVSGANVLTF
TGTGCCAGCAGCTTATACGGGACAGTCTCTGGGGCCAACGTCCTGACTTTC
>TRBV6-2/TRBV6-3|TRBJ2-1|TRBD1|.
CATVSGTADNEQFF
TGTGCCACCGTCAGTGGGACAGCCGACAATGAGCAGTTCTTC
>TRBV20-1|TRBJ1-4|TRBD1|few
CSAGGTGQNEKLFF
TGCAGTGCTGGAGGGACAGGGCAAAATGAAAAACTGTTTTTT
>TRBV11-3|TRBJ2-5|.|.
CASSSTWIQETQYF
TGTGCCAGCAGCTCGACCTGGATCCAAGAGACCCAGTACTTC
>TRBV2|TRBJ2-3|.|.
CASSEEASGIDTQYF
TGTGCCAGCAGTGAAGAAGCGTCGGGTATAGATACGCAGTATTTT
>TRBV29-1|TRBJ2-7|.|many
CSVVGLDQGRFAYEQYF
TGCAGCGTTGTTGGTCTAGACCAAGGCAGGTTCGCCTACGAGCAGTACTTC
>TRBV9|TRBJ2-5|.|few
CASSALSGVQETQYF
TGTGCCAGCAGCGCCCTGTCGGGGGTCCAAGAGACCCAGTACTTC
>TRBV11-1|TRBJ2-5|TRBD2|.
CASSLRTSARWETQYF
TGTGCCAGCAGCCTACGGACTAGCGCTAGGTGGGAGACCCAGTACTTC
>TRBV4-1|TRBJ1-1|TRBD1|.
CASSQGGGRNTEAFF
TGCGCCAGCAGCCAAGGAGGGGGCAGAAACACTGAAGCTTTCTTT
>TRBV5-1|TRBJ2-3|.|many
CASSLEAESDTQYF
TGCGCCAGCAGCTTGGAGGCGGAGTCCGATACGCAGTATTTT
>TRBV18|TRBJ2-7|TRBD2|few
CASSRTSSEQYF
TGTGCCAGCTCACGGACTAGTAGCGAGCAGTACTTC
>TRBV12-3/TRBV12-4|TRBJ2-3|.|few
CASSFHISSTDTQYF
TGTGCCAGCAGTTTTCACATCTCTAGCACAGATACGCAGTATTTT
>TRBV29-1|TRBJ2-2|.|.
CSVERRGTPGELFF
TGCAGCGTTGAGAGAAGGGGAACCCCCGGGGAGCTGTTTTTT
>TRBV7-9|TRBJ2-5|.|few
CATERFTGRETQYF
TGTGCCACCGAGAGGTTCACGGGAAGAGAGACCCAGTACTTC
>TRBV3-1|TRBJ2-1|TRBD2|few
CASSPLAVSSYNEQFF
TGTGCCAGCAGCCCACTAGCGGTTAGCTCCTACAATGAGCAGTTCTTC
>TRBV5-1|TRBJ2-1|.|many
CASSLGPAAYNEQFF
TGCGCCAGCAGCTTGGGCCCTGCTGCCTACAATGAGCAGTTCTTC
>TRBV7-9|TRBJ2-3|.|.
CASIKPGTDTQYF
TGTGCCAGCATCAAACCAGGGACAGATACGCAGTATTTT
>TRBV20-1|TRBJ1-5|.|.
CSALPGQSSNQPQHF
TGCAGTGCCTTACCCGGACAGAGTAGCAATCAGCCCCAGCATTTT
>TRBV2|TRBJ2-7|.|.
CASSESLSRNYEQYF
TGTGCCAGCAGTGAATCACTCTCTAGAAACTACGAGCAGTACTTC
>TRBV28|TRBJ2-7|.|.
CASSLLSGRSYEQYF
TGTGCCAGCAGTTTACTTTCGGGACGGAGCTACGAGCAGTACTTC
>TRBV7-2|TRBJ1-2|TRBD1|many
CAKRSGTGAPGYTF
TGTGCCAAACGATCCGGGACAGGGGCTCCTGGCTACACCTTC
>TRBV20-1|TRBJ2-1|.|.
CSALQGRNEQFF
TGCAGTGCCCTTCAGGGTCGCAATGAGCAGTTCTTC
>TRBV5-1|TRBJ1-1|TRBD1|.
CASSAGGGKNTEAFF
TGCGCCAGCAGCGCAGGGGGTGGGAAGAACACTGAAGCTTTCTTT